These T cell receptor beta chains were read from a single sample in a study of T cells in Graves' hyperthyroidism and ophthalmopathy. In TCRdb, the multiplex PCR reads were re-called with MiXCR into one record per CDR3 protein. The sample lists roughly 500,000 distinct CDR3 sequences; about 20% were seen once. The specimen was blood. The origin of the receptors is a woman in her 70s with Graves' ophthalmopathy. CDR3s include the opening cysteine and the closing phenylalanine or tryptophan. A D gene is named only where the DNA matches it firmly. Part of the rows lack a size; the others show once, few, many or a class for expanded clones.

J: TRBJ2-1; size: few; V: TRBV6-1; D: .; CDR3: CASSSSQGRRGEQFF; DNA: TGTGCCAGCAGTTCTTCTCAGGGGCGGAGGGGGGAGCAGTTCTTC
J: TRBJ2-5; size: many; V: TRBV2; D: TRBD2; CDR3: CASSGGLAVLQETQYF; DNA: TGTGCCAGCAGTGGGGGACTAGCGGTCCTTCAAGAGACCCAGTACTTC
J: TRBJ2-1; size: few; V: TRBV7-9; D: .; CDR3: CASSSLVSGLYNEQFF; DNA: TGTGCCAGCAGCTCGCTAGTAAGCGGTCTCTACAATGAGCAGTTCTTC
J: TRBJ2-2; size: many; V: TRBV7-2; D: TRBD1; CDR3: CASSLDRAGELFF; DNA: TGTGCCAGCAGCTTGGACAGGGCCGGGGAGCTGTTTTTT
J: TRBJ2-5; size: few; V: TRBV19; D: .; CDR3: CASSITNPRVKETQYF; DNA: TGTGCCAGTAGTATAACCAACCCACGGGTAAAAGAGACCCAGTACTTC
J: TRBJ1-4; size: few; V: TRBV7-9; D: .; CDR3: CASSSGPTTNEKLFF; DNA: TGTGCCAGCAGCTCGGGACCGACAACTAATGAAAAACTGTTTTTT
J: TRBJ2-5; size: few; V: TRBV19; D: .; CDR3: CASSNGYFQETQYF; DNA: TGTGCCAGTAGTAATGGTTACTTCCAAGAGACCCAGTACTTC
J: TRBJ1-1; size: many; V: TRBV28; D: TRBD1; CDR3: CASSPRTGRMNTEAFF; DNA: TGTGCCAGCAGTCCCCGGACAGGGAGGATGAACACTGAAGCTTTCTTT
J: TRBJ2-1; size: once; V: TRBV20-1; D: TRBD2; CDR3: CSARFGTSINEQFF; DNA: TGCAGTGCTAGATTCGGGACTAGCATCAATGAGCAGTTCTTC
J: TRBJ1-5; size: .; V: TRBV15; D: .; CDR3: CATSRLNSGHQPQHF; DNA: TGTGCCACCAGCAGACTAAACAGTGGACATCAGCCCCAGCATTTT
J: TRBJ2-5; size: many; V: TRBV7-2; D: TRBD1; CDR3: CASSSRQGAQTQYF; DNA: TGTGCCAGCAGCTCTAGACAGGGGGCGCAGACCCAGTACTTC
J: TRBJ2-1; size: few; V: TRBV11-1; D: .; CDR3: CASSRGKTQTDNEQFF; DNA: TGTGCCAGCAGCCGGGGAAAGACCCAGACCGACAATGAGCAGTTCTTC
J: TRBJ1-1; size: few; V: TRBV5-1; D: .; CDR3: CASSLSGQGKAEAFF; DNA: TGCGCCAGCAGCTTGAGTGGGCAGGGGAAGGCTGAAGCTTTCTTT
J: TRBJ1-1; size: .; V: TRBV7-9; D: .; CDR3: CASSLNDESGTEAFF; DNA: TGTGCCAGCAGCTTAAACGACGAGAGCGGCACTGAAGCTTTCTTT
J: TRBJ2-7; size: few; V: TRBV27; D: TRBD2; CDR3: CASRRRLAVSSYEQYF; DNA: TGTGCCAGCAGGAGGAGACTAGCGGTCAGCTCCTACGAGCAGTACTTC
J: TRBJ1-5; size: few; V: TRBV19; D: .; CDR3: CASSIELPGSQPQHF; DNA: TGTGCCAGTAGTATAGAACTGCCAGGGAGTCAGCCCCAGCATTTT
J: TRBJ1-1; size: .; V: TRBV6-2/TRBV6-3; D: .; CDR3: CASSYVGLEAFF; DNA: TGTGCCAGCAGTTACGTAGGACTTGAAGCTTTCTTT
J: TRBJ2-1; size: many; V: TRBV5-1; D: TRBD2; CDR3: CASSLEAGLGRNEQFF; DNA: TGCGCCAGCAGCTTGGAAGCGGGACTAGGACGCAATGAGCAGTTCTTC
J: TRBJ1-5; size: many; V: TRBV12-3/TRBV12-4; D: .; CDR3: CASRFSWDTGGVYSNQPQHF; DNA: TGTGCCAGCAGATTCTCCTGGGACACTGGAGGGGTCTATAGCAATCAGCCCCAGCATTTT
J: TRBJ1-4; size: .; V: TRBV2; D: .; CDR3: CASSPDGGFNEKLFF; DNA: TGTGCCAGCAGTCCCGACGGCGGTTTTAATGAAAAACTGTTTTTT
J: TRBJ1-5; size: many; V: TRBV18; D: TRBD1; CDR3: CASSTGVGQPQHF; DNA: TGTGCCAGCTCAACAGGGGTAGGGCAGCCCCAGCATTTT
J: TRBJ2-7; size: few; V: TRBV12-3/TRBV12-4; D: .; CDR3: CASSLRGKNEQYF; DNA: TGTGCCAGCAGTCTGCGGGGAAAGAACGAGCAGTACTTC
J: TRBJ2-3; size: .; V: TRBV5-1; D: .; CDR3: CASSFIGFGGTDTQYF; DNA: TGCGCCAGCAGCTTTATCGGGTTTGGGGGCACAGATACGCAGTATTTT
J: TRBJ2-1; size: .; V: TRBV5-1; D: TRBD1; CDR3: CASSSRGHEQFF; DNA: TGCGCCAGCAGTAGCAGGGGGCATGAGCAGTTCTTC
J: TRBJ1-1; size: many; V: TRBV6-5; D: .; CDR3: CASSYTDPKPNTEAFF; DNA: TGTGCCAGCAGTTACACAGACCCGAAACCGAACACTGAAGCTTTCTTT
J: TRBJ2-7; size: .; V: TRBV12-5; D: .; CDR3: CASGLVHWASSYNEQYF; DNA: TGTGCTAGTGGTTTGGTACACTGGGCGAGCTCCTACAATGAGCAGTACTTC
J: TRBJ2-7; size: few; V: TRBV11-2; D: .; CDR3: CASGWSGEQYF; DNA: TGTGCCAGCGGGTGGTCGGGTGAGCAGTACTTC
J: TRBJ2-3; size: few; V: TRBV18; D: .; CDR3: CASSPTSDREGDTQYF; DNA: TGTGCCAGCTCACCGACTTCGGACAGGGAGGGAGATACGCAGTATTTT
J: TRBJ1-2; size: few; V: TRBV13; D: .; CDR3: CASSSDTYGYTF; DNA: TGTGCCAGCAGCTCCGACACCTATGGCTACACCTTC
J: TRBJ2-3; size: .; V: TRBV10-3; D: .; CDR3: CAISAPDKHSTDTQYF; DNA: TGTGCCATCAGCGCCCCTGACAAGCATAGCACAGATACGCAGTATTTT
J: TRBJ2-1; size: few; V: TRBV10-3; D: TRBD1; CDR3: CAISLTGTGINEQFF; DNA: TGTGCCATCAGTCTTACCGGGACAGGGATCAATGAGCAGTTCTTC
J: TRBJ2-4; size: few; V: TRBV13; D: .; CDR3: CASSLSPGIAKNIQYF; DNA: TGTGCCAGCAGCTTGAGCCCCGGGATAGCCAAAAACATTCAGTACTTC
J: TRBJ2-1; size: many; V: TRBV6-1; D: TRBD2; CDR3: CASSTAGGTSYNEQFF; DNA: TGTGCCAGCAGTACCGCGGGAGGTACGTCCTACAATGAGCAGTTCTTC
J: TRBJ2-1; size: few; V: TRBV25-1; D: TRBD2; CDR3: CASSQGLVYNEQFF; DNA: TGTGCCAGCAGTCAAGGACTAGTTTACAATGAGCAGTTCTTC
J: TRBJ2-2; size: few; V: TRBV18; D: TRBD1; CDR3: CASSPLQGASGELFF; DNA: TGTGCCAGCTCACCTCTCCAGGGGGCATCCGGGGAGCTGTTTTTT
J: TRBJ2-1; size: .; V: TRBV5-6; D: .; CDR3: CASSPSRGSYNEQFF; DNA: TGTGCCAGCAGCCCGAGCAGGGGTTCCTACAATGAGCAGTTCTTC
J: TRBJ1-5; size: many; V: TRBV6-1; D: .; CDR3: CASSVYSNQPQHF; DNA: TGTGCCAGCAGCGTGTATAGCAATCAGCCCCAGCATTTT
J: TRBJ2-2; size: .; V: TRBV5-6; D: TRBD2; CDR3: CASSHPGLAGRTTGELFF; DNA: TGTGCCAGCAGCCACCCGGGACTAGCGGGAAGGACCACCGGGGAGCTGTTTTTT
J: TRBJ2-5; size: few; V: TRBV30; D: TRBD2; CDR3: CAWSPVAGTYETQYF; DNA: TGTGCCTGGAGTCCTGTAGCGGGAACTTATGAGACCCAGTACTTC
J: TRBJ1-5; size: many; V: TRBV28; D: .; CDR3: CASSLSSRLSNQPQHF; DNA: TGTGCCAGCAGTTTATCTTCCAGACTTAGCAATCAGCCCCAGCATTTT
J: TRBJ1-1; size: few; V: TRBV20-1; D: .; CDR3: CSANRERSEAFF; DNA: TGCAGTGCAAACAGGGAAAGGTCTGAAGCTTTCTTT
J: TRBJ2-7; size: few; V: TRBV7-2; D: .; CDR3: CASSLAPSETGAYEQYF; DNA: TGTGCCAGCAGCTTAGCCCCTAGCGAGACGGGGGCCTACGAGCAGTACTTC
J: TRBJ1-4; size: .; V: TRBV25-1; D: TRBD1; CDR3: CASRGQGNEKLFF; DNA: TGTGCCAGCAGGGGACAGGGCAATGAAAAACTGTTTTTT
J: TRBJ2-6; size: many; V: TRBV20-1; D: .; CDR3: CSASVSGANVLTF; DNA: TGCAGTGCAAGTGTCTCTGGGGCCAACGTCCTGACTTTC
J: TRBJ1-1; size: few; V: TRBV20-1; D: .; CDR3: CSAREEVAGTEAFF; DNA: TGCAGTGCTAGAGAAGAGGTGGCCGGCACTGAAGCTTTCTTT
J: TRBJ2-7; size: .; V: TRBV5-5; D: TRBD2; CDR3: CASSLMPSGRATADEQYF; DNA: TGTGCCAGCAGCTTGATGCCTAGCGGGAGGGCCACGGCGGACGAGCAGTACTTC
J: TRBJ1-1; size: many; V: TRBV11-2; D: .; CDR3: CASSLRPQANTEAFF; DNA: TGTGCCAGCAGTTTAAGACCTCAGGCTAACACTGAAGCTTTCTTT
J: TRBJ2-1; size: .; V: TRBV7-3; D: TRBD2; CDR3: CASSQTAGGRVEQFF; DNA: TGTGCCAGCAGCCAAACCGCGGGAGGGAGGGTTGAGCAGTTCTTC
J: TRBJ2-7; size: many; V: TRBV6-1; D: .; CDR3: CASSGPGTYEQYF; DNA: TGTGCCAGCAGCGGTCCCGGTACCTACGAGCAGTACTTC
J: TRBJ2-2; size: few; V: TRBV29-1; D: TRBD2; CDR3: CSVDVSGGPNTGELFF; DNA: TGCAGCGTTGACGTTAGCGGGGGACCGAACACCGGGGAGCTGTTTTTT
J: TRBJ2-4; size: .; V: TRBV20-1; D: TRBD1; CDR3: CSGTTLRDSFPVSVKNIQYF; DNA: TGCAGTGGGACAACACTTCGGGACAGTTTCCCTGTTAGCGTCAAAAACATTCAGTACTTC
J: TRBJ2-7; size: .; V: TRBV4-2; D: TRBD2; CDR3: CASSQAWPGGYYEQYF; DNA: TGTGCCAGCAGCCAAGCGTGGCCGGGAGGCTACTACGAGCAGTACTTC